This T cell receptor (beta chain) was captured in a study of blood T cell repertoires in COVID-19. Study at large: The analysed material was cDNA or gDNA that came from T cells, B-cell-depleted T cells, or PBMCs.

Original handling: Estimation of nucleated cell counts was performed using reference gene primer amplification. Data came from immunoSEQ multiplex PCR; TCRdb stores just in-frame clones and leaves some out. V and J calls and clone size come straight from that table; D and trimming were deduced from the DNA. The table lists hundreds of thousands of clones, 86% of them singletons. The Seattle patients joined while their infection was active and were tracked longitudinally afterward. The TCR sequence derives from a woman older than 75 with COVID-19, enrolled during active disease. The sample comprised peripheral blood.

The CDR3 loop reads CASSPGSGNNYEQYF. For the CDR3, the DNA is TGTGCCAGCTCACCAGGGAGCGGCAACAACTACGAGCAGTACTTC. This chain links TRBV18 with TRBJ2-7, with D possibly TRBD2 on 5 matching bases. CDR3 length: 15 amino acids. Deletions cut 2 bases from V and 3 bases from J, with 14 bases between. CDR1 KGHSH and CDR2 LQKENI come from the germline V gene. The variable domain in full, with the rest retrieved from reference TRBV18 and TRBJ2-7, is NAGVMQNPRHLVRRRGQEARLRCSPMKGHSHVYWYRQLPEEGLKFMVYLQKENIIDESGMPKERFSAEFPKEGPSILRIQQVVRGDSAAYFCASSPGSGNNYEQYFGPGTRLTVT.